This section outlines one T cell receptor (beta chain) sequence together with its context. The antigen remains undetermined. These data come from a study of blood T cells in healthy people across ages. Every sample yielded at least 6.5 million isolated PBMCs. Findings and limits, study-wide: Since the PBMCs were unsorted, naive and antigen-experienced cells could not be conclusively compared. Higher diversity and more naive CD4+ cells were features of long-lived donors, compared to aged donors. Among T cells, TCR beta diversity per million cells dropped roughly linearly as age rose.

Alongside a J-beta primer mix, a sample-barcoded 5' primer served in a second PCR lasting roughly 7 to 11 cycles. One entry per CDR3 protein, called by TCRdb with MiXCR from the 5' RACE reads. This table holds over 1,200,000 distinct CDR3 sequences, 55% to 75% found once. V shed 2 bases and J shed 4 bases, with 11 bases lying between them. The germline CDR1 and CDR2 sequences are MDHEN and SYDVKM. The CDR3 contains 14 residues. The chain carries TRBV28 and TRBJ1-2; D unresolved. Sequenced input: blood. The receptor's source is a man aged 18-30 years in good health. The CDR3 loop is CASSLTPESYGYTF. The CDR3 DNA is TGTGCCAGCAGTTTAACCCCAGAGAGCTATGGCTACACCTTC.